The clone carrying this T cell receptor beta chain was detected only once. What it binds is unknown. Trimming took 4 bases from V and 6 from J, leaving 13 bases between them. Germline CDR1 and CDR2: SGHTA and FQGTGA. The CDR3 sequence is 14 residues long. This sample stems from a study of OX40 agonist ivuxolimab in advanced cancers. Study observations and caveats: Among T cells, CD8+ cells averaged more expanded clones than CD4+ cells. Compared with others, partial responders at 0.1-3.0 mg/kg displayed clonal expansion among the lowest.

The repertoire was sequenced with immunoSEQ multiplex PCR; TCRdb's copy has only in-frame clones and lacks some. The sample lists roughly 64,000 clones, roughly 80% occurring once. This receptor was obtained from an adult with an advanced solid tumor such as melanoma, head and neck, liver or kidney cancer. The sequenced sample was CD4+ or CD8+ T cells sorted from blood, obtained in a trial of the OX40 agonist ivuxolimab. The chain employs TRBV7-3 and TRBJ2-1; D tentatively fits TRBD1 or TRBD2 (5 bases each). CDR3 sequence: CASSSEGTPNEQFF. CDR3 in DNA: TGTGCCAGCAGCTCTGAAGGGACCCCCAATGAGCAGTTCTTC.